This entry is about one T cell receptor (beta chain). Its antigen is undetermined. TCRdb redid the calling of the RT-PCR reads with MiXCR, one entry per CDR3 protein. Of roughly 710,000 distinct CDR3 sequences in the sample, approximately 14% were seen once. The CDR3 is 20 amino acids. Germline CDR1 DFQATT, CDR2 SNEGSKA (reference sequence). V dropped 1 base and J dropped 0 bases, with 25 bases sitting between them. This sample was taken from a study of response to subunit inactivated influenza vaccine. Findings and limits, study-wide: The authors suggested that every seasonal influenza vaccination recruits few new T cells.

The sequenced sample was PBMCs from blood, obtained approximately 15 days before vaccination. The TCR originated in a man between 50 and 59 years old who received an inactivated influenza vaccine. The chain couples TRBV20-1 to TRBJ2-1; a possible D gene is TRBD2 (6 bases). CDR3 bases: TGCAGTGCTAGAGCCAGGTATATTGTTGGCGGGGAGAGCTCCTACAATGAGCAGTTCTTC. This codes for CSARARYIVGGESSYNEQFF.